This T cell receptor beta chain is drawn from a study of blood T cell repertoires in COVID-19. Study information: Collection of acute and convalescent COVID-19 samples took place in the United States, Italy and Spain. PBMCs, B-cell-depleted T cells, or T cells provided the cDNA or gDNA that made up the material.

Germline assignment: CDR1 MNHEY and CDR2 SMNVEV (reference sequence). Trimming cost V 2 bases and J 0 bases; bases outside gene matches: 2. The CDR3 consists of 16 residues. Original processing notes: Estimation of nucleated cell counts relied on the amplification of reference gene primers. Assay used: immunoSEQ multiplex PCR; TCRdb lists only in-frame clones, some missing. V and J calls and clone size are given by that table; D and trimming were obtained from the DNA. Of roughly 150,000 clones listed, 75% to 85% were seen once; the top ten hold almost 10%. V gene TRBV27 combines with J gene TRBJ1-5, with 9 bases that match TRBD1. This TCR came from a woman between 50 and 59 years old with acute or convalescent COVID-19. Specimen: peripheral blood. The CDR3 reads CASSLGQGYSNQPQHF. CDR3 in DNA: TGTGCCAGCAGTTTAGGACAGGGGTATAGCAATCAGCCCCAGCATTTT.